The 21 T cell receptor beta chains reported below all come from one sample, sequenced in a study of PD-1 blockade in classical Hodgkin lymphoma. Noted time point: cycle 4 day 1 (C4D1), after 6 weeks of nivolumab. After autologous stem cell transplantation all patients relapsed, and prior brentuximab vedotin exposure differed between cohorts. The assay was immunoSEQ multiplex PCR, and TCRdb's table has in-frame clones only and misses some. The sample yields roughly 60,000 clones, more than 80% seen once. The sequencing used peripheral blood mononuclear cells (PBMCs), collected before the fourth cycle of nivolumab. The receptors derive from a human donor with classical Hodgkin lymphoma.

The chain joins TRBV4-2 to TRBJ2-3; D is perhaps TRBD2 (6 bases). V was pared by 7 bases and J by 0 bases, with 14 bases between. CDR1 is LGHNA and CDR2 is YNFKEQ in the germline V gene. The CDR3 is made up of 15 amino acids. The CDR3 here is CASNPSETSTDTQYF. CDR3 DNA: TGTGCCAGCAACCCTAGCGAGACTAGCACAGATACGCAGTATTTT.

This chain joins TRBV28 and TRBJ2-2, with 8 bases lining up with TRBD1. The CDR3 loop spans 15 amino acids. Trimming at V came to 5 bases and at J to 2 bases, leaving 4 bases not matched to a gene. Germline V lookup: CDR1 MDHEN, CDR2 SYDVKM. This CDR3 is CASSPDRENTGELFF. The CDR3 DNA sequence: TGTGCCAGCAGTCCGGACAGGGAAAACACCGGGGAGCTGTTTTTT.

V and J are TRBV5-8 and TRBJ1-6; TRBD1 might be the D (5 bases). V was clipped by 4 bases and J by 6 bases, with 14 bases between them. Germline lookup yields CDR1 SGHTS and CDR2 YDEGEE. CDR3 length: 15 residues. CDR3 nucleotide sequence: TGTGCCAGCAGCCATATTCGGGGCTCTAATTCACCCCTCCACTTT. As protein: CASSHIRGSNSPLHF.

The J gene is TRBJ2-5, the V gene TRBV18, with 7 bases matching TRBD2. Germline CDR1 KGHSH, CDR2 LQKENI. CDR3 length: 15 residues. V dropped 6 bases and J dropped 1; count of bases not matched to a gene: 8. CDR3 in amino acids: CASSITPSGQETQYF. CDR3 sequence (DNA): TGTGCCAGCTCCATAACACCTAGCGGCCAAGAGACCCAGTACTTC.

V is TRBV7-8 and J is TRBJ2-1; 13 nucleotides agree with TRBD2. V was pared by 10 bases and J by 5 bases, with 11 bases of the junction left unmatched. The CDR3 has 16 residues. From germline, CDR1 is SGHVS and CDR2 FQNEAQ. In DNA form, the CDR3 reads TGTGCCACCTCCTTAGGACTAGCGGGAGAGCACAATGAGCAGTTCTTC. Its translation is CATSLGLAGEHNEQFF. Based on the CDR3 plus reference TRBV7-8 and TRBJ2-1, the full variable domain is GAGVSQSPRYKVAKRGQDVALRCDPISGHVSLFWYQQALGQGPEFLTYFQNEAQLDKSGLPSDRFFAERPEGSVSTLKIQRTQQEDSAVYLCATSLGLAGEHNEQFFGPGTRLTVL.

The V and J genes are TRBV6-1 and TRBJ2-5; TRBD1 or TRBD2 may be the D gene (5 bases each). Germline CDR1 is MNHNS and CDR2 is SASEGT. The CDR3 runs to 16 residues. V lost 2 bases to trimming and J lost 2 bases, with 15 bases between them. CDR3 amino acids: CASSEWAWDQQETQYF. The DNA of the CDR3 is TGTGCCAGCAGTGAATGGGCATGGGACCAACAAGAGACCCAGTACTTC.

This chain uses TRBV7-6 with TRBJ2-7; D is unresolved. Germline CDR1 SGHVS, CDR2 FNYEAQ. This CDR3 is built from 13 residues. Trimming stripped 8 bases from V and 2 bases from J, with 13 bases between. CDR3 in amino acids: CASLIRAAYEQYF. The CDR3 DNA sequence: TGTGCCAGCTTAATTAGGGCAGCCTACGAGCAGTACTTC.

The rearrangement uses TRBV6-1 and TRBJ2-5; 8 nucleotides align to TRBD1. In germline, CDR1 is MNHNS, CDR2 SASEGT. V trimming: 1 base; J trimming: 0 bases; junction bases outside the gene matches: 4. The CDR3 sequence is 16 residues long. CDR3 in amino acids: CASSEVWTGYQETQYF. The CDR3 DNA follows: TGTGCCAGCAGTGAAGTTTGGACAGGGTACCAAGAGACCCAGTACTTC.

The genes are TRBV5-1 and TRBJ2-1; 12 positions agree with TRBD2. J was trimmed by 4 bases and V by 4 bases; bases with no gene match: 9. This CDR3 has 17 amino acids. CDR1 SGHRS and CDR2 YFSETQ come from the germline V gene. The DNA for the CDR3 is TGCGCCAGCAGCCGACTAGCGGGAGCGCGACTATACAATGAGCAGTTCTTC. It encodes CASSRLAGARLYNEQFF.

The chain joins TRBV10-3 to TRBJ1-5; D unresolved. V was cut by 3 bases and J by 0 bases, with 6 bases left in between. The V gene's germline CDR1 is ENHRY and CDR2 SYGVKD. The length of the CDR3 is 14 residues. The CDR3, as DNA: TGTGCCATCAGTGATTGGTATAGCAATCAGCCCCAGCATTTT. Protein product: CAISDWYSNQPQHF.

The chain has TRBV9 and TRBJ2-3; TRBD2 is a possible D gene (5 bases). Germline CDR1 is SGDLS and CDR2 is YYNGEE. The CDR3 totals 14 residues. The V end was cut by 3 bases, the J end by 1 base, with 9 bases between. The CDR3 DNA is TGTGCCAGCAGCGGAAGAGCGGGCACAGATACGCAGTATTTT. It translates to CASSGRAGTDTQYF. Supplemented by reference TRBV9 and TRBJ2-3, the full variable domain reads DSGVTQTPKHLITATGQRVTLRCSPRSGDLSVYWYQQSLDQGLQFLIQYYNGEERAKGNILERFSAQQFPDLHSELNLSSLELGDSALYFCASSGRAGTDTQYFGPGTRLTVL.

The chain is built from TRBV10-3 and TRBJ2-7, with D hard to call. The germline V gene has CDR1 ENHRY and CDR2 SYGVKD. The CDR3 is 14 residues long. V was trimmed by 2 bases and J by 0 bases, leaving 8 bases between them. The CDR3 is CAISEISYSYEQYF. As DNA, the CDR3 is TGTGCCATCAGTGAGATAAGTTACTCCTACGAGCAGTACTTC.

The gene calls are TRBV10-3 and TRBJ1-5; weak D call: TRBD1 (5 bases). CDR3 size: 17 residues. Germline CDR1 and CDR2: ENHRY and SYGVKD. V was cut by 3 bases and J by 4 bases, with 19 bases left in between. Written as DNA, the CDR3 is TGTGCCATCAGTGATTTCCGGGTTGGCGGGGGAAATCAGCCCCAGCATTTT. Its protein product is CAISDFRVGGGNQPQHF.

The chain carries TRBV4-1 and TRBJ2-1, with no clear D. V shed 4 bases and J shed 7 bases, with 8 bases lying between them. In germline, CDR1 is MGHRA, CDR2 YSYEKL. The CDR3 contains 12 residues. This CDR3 reads CASSPGKNEQFF. For the CDR3, the DNA is TGCGCCAGCAGCCCTGGGAAAAATGAGCAGTTCTTC.

The chain combines TRBV4-1 with TRBJ2-1; the D gene is possibly TRBD2 (6 bases). With 2 bases removed from V and 0 bases from J, the gap between germline ends came to 14 bases. Germline loops: CDR1 MGHRA, CDR2 YSYEKL. The CDR3 runs 17 residues. This CDR3 is CASSQSGWLASYNEQFF. The CDR3 DNA reads TGCGCCAGCAGCCAAAGCGGGTGGCTAGCCTCCTACAATGAGCAGTTCTTC.

The chain has TRBV4-1 and TRBJ2-2; D gene unclear. The germline V gene encodes CDR1 MGHRA and CDR2 YSYEKL. The CDR3 has 12 amino acids. Trimming left V 1 base short and J 7 bases short, with 4 bases between. The CDR3 nucleotides read TGCGCCAGCAGCCAAGGCAGCGGGGAGCTGTTTTTT. This sequence encodes CASSQGSGELFF.

The chain links TRBV4-2 to TRBJ1-3, with a possible D match to TRBD1 (5 bases). The CDR3 loop spans 16 amino acids. Deletions cut 4 bases from V and 4 bases from J, with 17 bases between. Germline V lookup: CDR1 LGHNA, CDR2 YNFKEQ. CDR3 amino acids: CASSPLHGAAGNTIYF. The CDR3 DNA is TGTGCCAGCAGCCCCCTCCACGGGGCGGCAGGAAACACCATATATTTT.

The chain uses TRBV5-1 and TRBJ2-3; D unclear. CDR1 is SGHRS, CDR2 YFSETQ, per germline. V lost 4 bases to trimming and J lost 4 bases, with 7 bases between them. The CDR3 covers 12 residues. The CDR3, as DNA: TGCGCCAGCAGCCCGCCATCAGATACGCAGTATTTT. It translates to CASSPPSDTQYF.

The chain is built from TRBV19 and TRBJ1-1, with D perhaps matching TRBD1 (6 bases). The ends were cut back, 3 bases at V and 3 bases at J, with 11 bases in the middle. CDR3 size: 14 residues. Per germline, CDR1 LNHDA and CDR2 SQIVND (reference sequence). This CDR3 is CASSIGGPYTEAFF. CDR3 bases: TGTGCCAGTAGTATCGGGGGCCCTTACACTGAAGCTTTCTTT.

This chain uses TRBV5-4 with TRBJ2-5, with D maybe TRBD2 (5 bases). CDR1 and CDR2 from the germline V gene are SGHNT and YYREEE (reference sequence). This CDR3 region has 11 residues. V shed 3 bases and J shed 5 bases, with 5 bases lying between them. CDR3 in amino acids: CASSSGETQYF. In nucleotides, the CDR3 is TGTGCCAGCAGCTCGGGGGAGACCCAGTACTTC.

The genes are TRBV14 and TRBJ1-2; TRBD1 might be the D (5 bases). The CDR3 is 14 residues long. Germline V gene sequence: CDR1 SGHDN, CDR2 FVKESK. V lost 1 base to trimming and J lost 6 bases, with 12 bases between them. The CDR3, as DNA: TGTGCCAGCAGCCAAGGGGCAGGGTACAATGGCTACACCTTC. Protein product: CASSQGAGYNGYTF.